The 18 T cell receptor beta chains presented below share a single source sample, sequenced in a study of T cell changes during pregnancy in multiple sclerosis. Using immunoSEQ multiplex PCR, the repertoire was profiled, and TCRdb retains in-frame clones only, with some absent. The table has over 45,000 clones, over 75% seen once. The material sequenced was peripheral blood, taken in the first trimester of pregnancy. These receptors came from a female donor in good health, enrolled as a control in a pregnancy study.

The chain recombines TRBV6-4 with TRBJ1-2; 9 positions match TRBD1. Per germline, CDR1 MRHNA and CDR2 SNTAGT. The CDR3 sequence is 17 residues long. V was clipped by 0 bases and J by 8 bases; unmatched bases: 13. The CDR3 loop reads CASSDSESPGQGQGYTF. Here the CDR3 DNA reads TGTGCCAGCAGTGACTCCGAAAGCCCGGGACAGGGTCAAGGCTACACCTTC.

V and J are TRBV7-8 and TRBJ2-3, with 8 positions matching TRBD2. In germline, CDR1 is SGHVS, CDR2 FQNEAQ. The CDR3 length is 16 residues. The V segment lost 5 bases and the J segment 3 bases; nucleotides outside the gene matches: 10. As DNA, the CDR3 is TGTGCCAGCAGCCCCGGGGCAGCGGGAGAGACAGATACGCAGTATTTT. The encoded protein is CASSPGAAGETDTQYF.

The rearrangement links TRBV2 to TRBJ2-2; 7 bases fit TRBD2. J lost 5 bases, V lost 4 bases, and 10 bases had no gene match. The germline V gene has CDR1 SNHLY and CDR2 FYNNEI. The CDR3 totals 16 residues. In DNA, the CDR3 is TGTGCCAGCAGTGCAGCGGGAAGGGGTGGGACCGGGGAGCTGTTTTTT. Translation gives CASSAAGRGGTGELFF.

This clone was counted a single time. The chain combines TRBV30 with TRBJ1-5, with a weak D call TRBD1 (5 bases). V gave up 2 bases and J gave up 0 bases, with 23 bases separating them. Looked up from germline, CDR1 is GTSNPN and CDR2 is SVGIG (reference sequence). The CDR3 length is 19 residues. This CDR3 reads CAWSQGWRGASYSNQPQHF. The CDR3 region has the DNA TGTGCCTGGAGTCAGGGTTGGAGGGGCGCGAGCTATAGCAATCAGCCCCAGCATTTT.

The V gene is TRBV2, the J gene TRBJ2-7; a weak D match, TRBD2 (5 bases). Trimming pared 6 bases from V and 3 bases from J, leaving 9 bases between. This CDR3 region has 12 residues. Germline lookup yields CDR1 SNHLY and CDR2 FYNNEI. The CDR3: CASRIAGYEQYF. CDR3 DNA sequence: TGTGCCAGCAGGATTGCGGGCTACGAGCAGTACTTC.

The V gene is TRBV9, the J gene TRBJ1-6, with D unresolved. Trimming removed 0 bases from V and 8 bases from J, with 12 bases in between. The CDR3 covers 15 residues. The germline V gene encodes CDR1 SGDLS and CDR2 YYNGEE. In DNA form, the CDR3 reads TGTGCCAGCAGCGTAGCTCTGGCAGATCATTCACCCCTCCACTTT. This sequence encodes CASSVALADHSPLHF.

V gene TRBV15 combines with J gene TRBJ2-1; the match to TRBD2 covers 10 bases. The CDR3 has 14 amino acids. CDR1 and CDR2 from the germline V gene are LNHNV and YYDKDF (reference sequence). Trimming cost V 0 bases and J 8 bases; bases outside gene matches: 1. The CDR3 here is CATSREAGGHEQFF. In DNA form, the CDR3 reads TGTGCCACCAGCAGAGAAGCGGGGGGGCATGAGCAGTTCTTC.

The genes are TRBV6-4 and TRBJ2-1; a possible D gene is TRBD1 (8 bases). Trimming stripped 2 bases from V and 7 bases from J, with 18 bases between. This CDR3 spans 16 amino acids. Germline values: CDR1 MRHNA, CDR2 SNTAGT. The CDR3 sequence: CASSDQGAGEVNEQFF. The DNA of the CDR3 is TGTGCCAGCAGTGACCAGGGGGCGGGAGAAGTAAATGAGCAGTTCTTC.

J is TRBJ1-3 and V is TRBV14, with 8 bases that match TRBD1. Germline V gives CDR1 SGHDN, CDR2 FVKESK. This CDR3 spans 17 amino acids. V lost 1 base, J lost 0 bases, and 5 bases stayed unmatched. The CDR3 protein is CASSQGQGAISGNTIYF. CDR3 sequence (DNA): TGTGCCAGCAGCCAAGGCCAGGGGGCGATCTCTGGAAACACCATATATTTT.

This clone was observed a single time. The chain carries TRBV5-1 and TRBJ1-3; D not resolved. Per germline, CDR1 SGHRS and CDR2 YFSETQ. Trimming took off 3 bases at V and 0 bases at J, with 13 bases between the two ends. The CDR3 has 16 residues. The CDR3 DNA reads TGCGCCAGCAGCTGGAATGACGGAGGCTCTGGAAACACCATATATTTT. Translation gives CASSWNDGGSGNTIYF.

The chain has TRBV4-1 and TRBJ2-1; no firm D call. CDR1 and CDR2 (germline): MGHRA, YSYEKL. This CDR3 comprises 11 residues. Trimming pared 2 bases from V and 7 bases from J, leaving 3 bases between. The CDR3 sequence is CASSQHNEQFF. CDR3 sequence (DNA): TGCGCCAGCAGCCAACATAATGAGCAGTTCTTC.

The rearrangement links TRBV11-2 to TRBJ2-1; D might be TRBD2 (6 bases). Germline loops: CDR1 SGHAT, CDR2 FQNNGV. Trimming cost V 7 bases and J 4 bases, with 14 bases left between them. CDR3 length: 14 residues. The DNA for the CDR3 is TGTGCCAGCATCCAAGCGGGTCCTTACAATGAGCAGTTCTTC. Translated, it gives CASIQAGPYNEQFF.

The rearrangement joins TRBV5-1 to TRBJ1-4, with TRBD1 as a possible D gene (5 bases). With 4 bases removed from V and 6 bases from J, the gap between germline ends came to 16 bases. The CDR3 totals 15 residues. CDR1 is SGHRS, CDR2 YFSETQ, per germline. The CDR3: CASSAPSGADEKLFF. The CDR3 nucleotides read TGCGCCAGCAGCGCGCCCAGTGGGGCGGATGAAAAACTGTTTTTT.

This chain uses TRBV9 with TRBJ2-3; TRBD2 matches at 10 bases. Losses at the gene ends were 2 bases for V and 2 bases for J; bases not matched to a gene: 8. The CDR3 has 17 residues. The germline V gene encodes CDR1 SGDLS and CDR2 YYNGEE. The CDR3 region has the DNA TGTGCCAGCAGCGTCCCACCAGCGGGGGGGCCCACAGATACGCAGTATTTT. Translated: CASSVPPAGGPTDTQYF.

This chain connects TRBV2 to TRBJ2-6, with D uncertain. The CDR3 consists of 15 residues. V gave up 2 bases and J gave up 5 bases, with 10 bases separating them. Per germline, CDR1 SNHLY and CDR2 FYNNEI. The CDR3 here is CASSESRLWANVLTF. The CDR3 bases are TGTGCCAGCAGTGAAAGCCGCCTCTGGGCCAACGTCCTGACTTTC. Complete variable domain (other parts from reference TRBV2 and TRBJ2-6): EPEVTQTPSHQVTQMGQEVILRCVPISNHLYFYWYRQILGQKVEFLVSFYNNEISEKSEIFDDQFSVERPDGSNFTLKIRSTKLEDSAMYFCASSESRLWANVLTFGAGSRLTVL.

The chain uses TRBV13 and TRBJ2-1; TRBD2 matches 10 bases. Germline CDR1 is PRHDT and CDR2 is FYEKMQ (reference sequence). This CDR3 comprises 14 residues. The trim removed 5 bases at V and 7 bases at J, leaving 5 bases unmatched. The CDR3 sequence: CASSRWTSGNEQFF. In DNA, the CDR3 is TGTGCCAGCAGCCGCTGGACTAGCGGTAATGAGCAGTTCTTC.

V and J are TRBV25-1 and TRBJ2-3; a weak D match, TRBD1 (6 bases). This CDR3 region has 14 residues. The V gene's germline CDR1 is MGHDK and CDR2 SYGVNS. With 6 bases removed from V and 6 bases from J, the gap between germline ends came to 16 bases. CDR3 amino acids: CASRRGTGLDTQYF. The CDR3 DNA follows: TGTGCCAGCAGGAGGGGTACAGGGTTGGATACGCAGTATTTT.

The CDR3 reads CAWSVGEEETQYF. In DNA form, the CDR3 reads TGTGCCTGGAGTGTAGGGGAAGAAGAGACCCAGTACTTC. The chain is built from TRBV30 and TRBJ2-5; TRBD1 is a possible D gene (5 bases). The CDR3 sequence is 13 residues long. Germline V gene lookup returns CDR1 GTSNPN and CDR2 SVGIG (reference sequence). With 0 bases removed from V and 3 bases from J, the gap between germline ends came to 8 bases. The variable domain in full, completed from reference TRBV30 and TRBJ2-5, reads SQTIHQWPATLVQPVGSPLSLECTVEGTSNPNLYWYRQAAGRGLQLLFYSVGIGQISSEVPQNLSASRPQDRQFILSSKKLLLSDSGFYLCAWSVGEEETQYFGPGTRLLVL.